Listed here are 19 T cell receptor beta chains from one sample, sequenced in a study of blood T cell repertoires in COVID-19. Using immunoSEQ multiplex PCR, the repertoire was profiled, and TCRdb retains in-frame clones only, with some absent. The table records more than 95,000 clones, 90% of them present only once. The source material was peripheral blood. The source of these receptors is a human donor with active COVID-19. The donor label of this sample is uncertain.

This chain links TRBV6-6 with TRBJ1-1; TRBD1 is a possible D gene (6 bases). Germline V lookup: CDR1 MNHNY, CDR2 SVGAGI (reference sequence). V lost 7 bases to trimming and J lost 1 base, with 10 bases between them. The CDR3 has 13 residues. Here the CDR3 reads CASTSTGNTEAFF. DNA of the CDR3: TGTGCCAGCACCTCGACAGGGAACACTGAAGCTTTCTTT.

The chain joins TRBV6-6 to TRBJ2-7, with 7 nucleotides matching TRBD1. The CDR3 is made up of 15 amino acids. CDR1 MNHNY and CDR2 SVGAGI come from the germline V gene (reference sequence). J gave up 2 bases and V 6 bases, and 10 bases lay outside the gene matches. The CDR3 bases are TGTGCCAGCAGATACACAGGGGTCAGGACCTACGAGCAGTACTTC. The encoded protein is CASRYTGVRTYEQYF.

CDR3 nucleotide sequence: TGTGCCGCGAGGGGGGGACGAGGCACAGATACGCAGTATTTT. This translates into CAARGGRGTDTQYF. This chain connects TRBV10-3 to TRBJ2-3; weak D call: TRBD2 (7 bases). The CDR3 has 14 residues. The V end lost 11 bases, the J end lost 1 base, and 16 bases lay between the germline ends. Looked up from germline, CDR1 is ENHRY and CDR2 is SYGVKD.

V gene TRBV5-4 combines with J gene TRBJ1-2, with 10 bases matching TRBD1. In germline, CDR1 is SGHNT, CDR2 YYREEE (reference sequence). The V and J ends lost 3 bases and 5 bases, in that order; junction bases with no gene match: 4. The CDR3 is made up of 14 amino acids. CDR3 in DNA: TGTGCCAGCAGCTCAAGGGACAGGGGATATGGCTACACCTTC. It is translated as CASSSRDRGYGYTF. Together with reference TRBV5-4 and TRBJ1-2, the CDR3 gives the full variable domain: ETGVTQSPTHLIKTRGQQVTLRCSSQSGHNTVSWYQQALGQGPQFIFQYYREEENGRGNFPPRFSGLQFPNYSSELNVNALELDDSALYLCASSSRDRGYGYTFGSGTRLTVV.

The chain joins TRBV28 to TRBJ2-1, with TRBD1 matching over 9 bases. V shed 4 bases, J shed 4 bases, and the junction held 11 bases outside the gene matches. Germline CDR1 reads MDHEN; CDR2 reads SYDVKM. The CDR3 has 17 residues. CDR3 DNA: TGTGCCAGCAGTTCGATCTACAGGGGGCTGTCATACAATGAGCAGTTCTTC. This gives the protein CASSSIYRGLSYNEQFF.

V and J are TRBV19 and TRBJ1-2; the D is unclear. CDR3 size: 15 residues. V lost 1 base, J lost 3 bases, and 12 bases lay in between. Germline V CDR1 and CDR2: LNHDA, SQIVND (reference sequence). CDR3 bases: TGTGCCAGTAGTATAGCTAGAGGGCAACACTATGGCTACACCTTC. Amino acid sequence: CASSIARGQHYGYTF.

The J gene is TRBJ2-3, the V gene TRBV6-6; a weak D match, TRBD1 (6 bases). This CDR3 region has 15 residues. Germline V CDR1 and CDR2: MNHNY, SVGAGI (reference sequence). V dropped 5 bases and J dropped 5 bases, with 17 bases sitting between them. The CDR3 bases are TGTGCCAGCAGTCCATACCTTAAGGGGGAAGATACGCAGTATTTT. Amino acid sequence: CASSPYLKGEDTQYF.

This chain uses TRBV7-2 with TRBJ2-5, with D possibly TRBD2 on 6 matching bases. With 2 bases removed from V and 2 bases from J, the gap between germline ends came to 9 bases. From germline, CDR1 is SGHTA and CDR2 FQGNSA. The CDR3 loop spans 14 amino acids. DNA for the CDR3: TGTGCCAGCAGCTTACTAGCGTCACAAGAGACCCAGTACTTC. It codes for CASSLLASQETQYF.

The rearrangement uses TRBV29-1 and TRBJ1-2; 9 nucleotides agree with TRBD1. The V gene end was trimmed by 6 bases and the J gene end by 7 bases; junction bases not matched to a gene: 9. CDR3 size: 13 residues. Germline V gene data show CDR1 as SQVTM and CDR2 as ANQGSEA. CDR3: CSVFRGQGTGYTF. CDR3 DNA: TGCAGCGTCTTTCGAGGACAGGGGACTGGCTACACCTTC.

CDR3 in DNA: TGTGCCAGCAGCAAGACAGGGTTGGAGACCCAGTACTTC. As protein: CASSKTGLETQYF. The chain uses TRBV12-3 or TRBV12-4 and TRBJ2-5; 7 bases fit TRBD1. This CDR3 has 13 amino acids. V gave up 6 bases and J gave up 5 bases; unmatched junction bases: 6.

The rearrangement uses TRBV18 and TRBJ1-2; D is unresolved. Germline V gene data show CDR1 as KGHSH and CDR2 as LQKENI. Trimming took off 2 bases at V and 7 bases at J, with 14 bases between the two ends. The CDR3 has 14 residues. Here the CDR3 reads CASSPSEVRLGYTF. CDR3 nucleotide sequence: TGTGCCAGCTCACCATCAGAGGTTAGGCTTGGCTACACCTTC.

The chain recombines TRBV6-1 with TRBJ2-3; 8 bases map to TRBD2. This CDR3 comprises 17 residues. Germline CDR1 is MNHNS and CDR2 is SASEGT. V dropped 3 bases and J dropped 2; count of bases not matched to a gene: 10. Here the CDR3 DNA reads TGTGCCAGCAGTGATCGGCGGACTAGCTTCGACACAGATACGCAGTATTTT. Its translation: CASSDRRTSFDTDTQYF.

The chain couples TRBV19 to TRBJ1-4; a possible D gene is TRBD1 (5 bases). Trimming shortened V by 0 bases and J by 8 bases, and 13 bases separated the two germline ends. CDR1 LNHDA and CDR2 SQIVND come from the germline V gene (reference sequence). The CDR3 extends over 15 amino acids. The CDR3 DNA reads as TGTGCCAGTAGTATAGATCAAGGGGTACGAGAAAAACTGTTTTTT. Encoded protein: CASSIDQGVREKLFF. The full variable domain, rest sourced from reference TRBV19 and TRBJ1-4, is DGGITQSPKYLFRKEGQNVTLSCEQNLNHDAMYWYRQDPGQGLRLIYYSQIVNDFQKGDIAEGYSVSREKKESFPLTVTSAQKNPTAFYLCASSIDQGVREKLFFGSGTQLSVL.

The genes are TRBV7-9 and TRBJ2-4; 8 bases map to TRBD1. CDR1 SEHNR and CDR2 FQNEAQ come from the germline V gene (reference sequence). The CDR3 contains 13 residues. J gave up 8 bases and V 5 bases, and 5 bases lay outside the gene matches. The CDR3 DNA is TGTGCCAGCAGCCCAGGGGGCGGGTACATTCAGTACTTC. Translation: CASSPGGGYIQYF.

The sample holds one count of this clone. The chain's CDR3 is CASKRYRGEADTQYF. The CDR3, as DNA: TGTGCCAGCAAGCGGTACAGGGGCGAGGCAGATACGCAGTATTTT. The J gene is TRBJ2-3, the V gene TRBV19; 7 positions match TRBD1. This CDR3 comprises 15 residues. V dropped 9 bases and J dropped 4; count of bases not matched to a gene: 13. Germline CDR1 and CDR2: LNHDA and SQIVND (reference sequence).

The rearrangement uses TRBV30 and TRBJ1-5; D ambiguous. Trimming removed 0 bases at V and 6 bases at J, with 9 bases between. The CDR3 covers 13 residues. Germline CDR1 is GTSNPN and CDR2 is SVGIG (reference sequence). The DNA of the CDR3 is TGTGCCTGGAGTGTACGGGTGGGTCAGCCCCAGCATTTT. Its translation: CAWSVRVGQPQHF.

This clone came up once. J is TRBJ2-7 and V is TRBV6-5, with 9 bases aligning to TRBD1. This CDR3 is 13 amino acids long. J was trimmed by 7 bases and V by 4 bases; bases with no gene match: 5. Germline CDR1 and CDR2: MNHEY and SVGAGI. CDR3 sequence: CASSWGQGGEQYF. CDR3 bases: TGTGCCAGCAGTTGGGGACAGGGTGGGGAGCAGTACTTC.

V and J are TRBV6-2 or TRBV6-3 and TRBJ1-5; D is possibly TRBD1 (5 bases). Trimming took 0 bases from V and 4 from J, leaving 10 bases between them. There are 15 residues in the CDR3. CDR1 is MNHEY, CDR2 SVGEGT, per germline. The CDR3 DNA reads TGTGCCAGCAGTTACTCCAGCCGGGGGAATCAGCCCCAGCATTTT. Protein product: CASSYSSRGNQPQHF.

This chain uses TRBV5-1 with TRBJ1-1, with TRBD1 matching 11 bases. CDR1 and CDR2 (germline): SGHRS, YFSETQ. CDR3 size: 13 residues. V lost 3 bases to trimming and J lost 10 bases; unmatched junction nucleotides: 5. CDR3 nucleotide sequence: TGCGCCAGCAGCTCAGGACAGGGGGCTGTAGCTTTCTTT. Translation: CASSSGQGAVAFF.